This T cell receptor beta chain was retrieved from a study of CD4+ T cells in melanoma. This clone was observed a single time. TCRdb's copy holds only in-frame clones and misses some; the assay was immunoSEQ multiplex PCR. This table holds some 4,000 clones, about three fifths found once. Material for sequencing was cells from a culture (not recorded whether cultured in vitro). This sequence was found in a human donor with melanoma.

DNA for the CDR3: TGTGCCAGTAGTGCCTTTGCCGGGGCGATGAGGTCTGGCTACACCTTC. Its protein product is CASSAFAGAMRSGYTF. The gene calls are TRBV19 and TRBJ1-2; D is possibly TRBD1 (5 bases). Per germline, CDR1 LNHDA and CDR2 SQIVND (reference sequence). Trimming left V 5 bases short and J 7 bases short, with 23 bases between. The CDR3 sequence is 16 residues long.